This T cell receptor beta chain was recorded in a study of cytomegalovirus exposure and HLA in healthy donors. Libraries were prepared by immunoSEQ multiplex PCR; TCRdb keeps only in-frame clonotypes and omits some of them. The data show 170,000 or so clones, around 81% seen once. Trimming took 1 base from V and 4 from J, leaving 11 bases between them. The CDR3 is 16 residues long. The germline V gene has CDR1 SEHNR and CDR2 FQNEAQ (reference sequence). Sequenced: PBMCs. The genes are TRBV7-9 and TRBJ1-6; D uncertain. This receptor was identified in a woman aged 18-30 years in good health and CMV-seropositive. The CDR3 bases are TGTGCCAGCAGCTTAGTACGGGAGTTTTATAATTCACCCCTCCACTTT. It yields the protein CASSLVREFYNSPLHF.